The 31 T cell receptor beta chains listed next were all sequenced from one sample in a study of T-cell memory formation after mild COVID-19. TCRdb analysed the 5' RACE reads with MiXCR anew, one entry per CDR3 protein. The sample lists hundreds of thousands of distinct CDR3 sequences, approximately 21% occurring once. The sample consisted of PBMCs or a T cell subset sorted from them (not recorded which). The receptor source for this set is an adult woman who had mild COVID-19 (a few samples of this study predate the infection). Cell type and time point are not known.

The V call is TRBV4-1, the J call TRBJ2-5, with D unresolved. V was shortened by 0 bases and J by 5 bases, with 10 bases between the two germline ends. The CDR3 runs 14 residues. Per germline, CDR1 MGHRA and CDR2 YSYEKL. The CDR3 spells CASSQDRYQETQYF. Written as DNA, the CDR3 is TGCGCCAGCAGCCAAGATCGTTATCAGGAGACCCAGTACTTC.

The chain recombines TRBV24-1 with TRBJ1-1; no reliable D call. Germline V CDR1 and CDR2: KGHDR, SFDVKD. CDR3 length: 13 residues. The V and J ends lost 5 bases and 3 bases respectively, with 9 bases between them. The CDR3 sequence: CATSVGRDTEAFF. DNA for the CDR3: TGTGCCACCAGTGTAGGGAGGGACACTGAAGCTTTCTTT.

This clonotype was seen a handful of times. This chain links TRBV10-3 with TRBJ2-1; TRBD2 matches 14 bases. The V gene's germline CDR1 is ENHRY and CDR2 SYGVKD. J lost 7 bases, V lost 8 bases, and 1 base had no gene match. The CDR3 is 13 amino acids. The CDR3 loop is CAIGLAGGNEQFF. The DNA for the CDR3 is TGTGCCATCGGACTAGCGGGAGGTAATGAGCAGTTCTTC.

The V gene is TRBV12-3 or TRBV12-4, the J gene TRBJ1-3, with D tentatively TRBD1 (5 bases). V dropped 6 bases and J dropped 0 bases, with 15 bases sitting between them. This CDR3 spans 16 amino acids. The CDR3 protein is CASSDPEGVSGNTIYF. The DNA for the CDR3 is TGTGCCAGCAGCGACCCTGAAGGGGTCTCTGGAAACACCATATATTTT.

This chain links TRBV12-3 or TRBV12-4 with TRBJ2-2; possibly TRBD1 or TRBD2 for D (6 bases each). With 8 bases removed from V and 2 bases from J, the gap between germline ends came to 12 bases. This CDR3 spans 14 amino acids. The CDR3 DNA reads as TGTGCCAGCGGGGGGCGAAGCAACACCGGGGAGCTGTTTTTT. As protein: CASGGRSNTGELFF.

This clonotype has more than one count but fewer than ten. The chain recombines TRBV2 with TRBJ1-5; no reliable D call. The V gene lost 7 bases and the J gene lost 1 base, with 11 bases spanning the gap. Germline V gene data show CDR1 as SNHLY and CDR2 as FYNNEI. The CDR3 sequence is 14 residues long. The CDR3 region is CASKRTESNQPQHF. The DNA of the CDR3 is TGTGCCAGCAAAAGGACGGAGAGCAATCAGCCCCAGCATTTT.

This clonotype was seen many times. The chain recombines TRBV5-6 with TRBJ2-1, with a tentative D call TRBD2 (7 bases). Trimming took 5 bases from V and 4 from J, leaving 16 bases between them. The germline CDR1 and CDR2 sequences are SGHDT and YYEEEE. The CDR3 runs 15 residues. In DNA, the CDR3 is TGTGCCAGCAGTATCCCGGGGGGCGCTTACAATGAGCAGTTCTTC. It encodes CASSIPGGAYNEQFF.

The genes are TRBV20-1 and TRBJ2-7; D call uncertain. The CDR3 has 12 amino acids. V was cut by 2 bases and J by 5 bases, with 10 bases left in between. Germline CDR1 reads DFQATT; CDR2 reads SNEGSKA (reference sequence). The DNA of the CDR3 is TGCAGTGCTAGAAAGCCTAATGACGAGCAGTACTTC. This codes for CSARKPNDEQYF.

The chain couples TRBV12-3 or TRBV12-4 to TRBJ2-3; 9 bases are shared with TRBD2. The trim removed 6 bases at V and 5 bases at J, leaving 6 bases unmatched. CDR3 size: 14 residues. Written as DNA, the CDR3 is TGTGCCAGCAGCCTAGCGGGATTTGGAGATACGCAGTATTTT. This gives the protein CASSLAGFGDTQYF.

The sample holds a few counts of this clonotype. CDR3 coding DNA: TGCGCCAGCAGCCAAAGTGACAGGGGCTCCTACGAGCAGTACTTC. It codes for CASSQSDRGSYEQYF. This chain connects TRBV4-1 to TRBJ2-7; 8 nucleotides match TRBD1. V trimming: 2 bases; J trimming: 0 bases; junction bases outside the gene matches: 3. There are 15 residues in the CDR3. Per germline, CDR1 MGHRA and CDR2 YSYEKL.

This clonotype appeared a few times. The rearrangement joins TRBV5-1 to TRBJ1-1; no reliable D call. Between the trimmed V and J ends, which lost 0 bases and 4 bases, there was a span of 7 bases. The CDR3 is made up of 13 amino acids. Germline CDR1 SGHRS, CDR2 YFSETQ. CDR3 bases: TGCGCCAGCAGCTTGGAGGTATCCACTGAAGCTTTCTTT. It specifies CASSLEVSTEAFF.

This clonotype was found many times. The chain links TRBV12-3 or TRBV12-4 to TRBJ2-1; D unclear. The length of the CDR3 is 11 residues. Trimming shortened V by 6 bases and J by 7 bases, and 7 bases separated the two germline ends. The DNA for the CDR3 is TGTGCCAGCAGCTTTAGTAATGAGCAGTTCTTC. Translating gives CASSFSNEQFF.

This clonotype was counted between two and nine times. This chain connects TRBV28 to TRBJ2-5; possibly TRBD2 for D (5 bases). CDR1 and CDR2 (germline): MDHEN, SYDVKM. The CDR3 spans 12 residues. Trimming pared 6 bases from V and 4 bases from J, leaving 9 bases between. In DNA form, the CDR3 reads TGTGCCAGCAGAAGAGGGCGAGAGACCCAGTACTTC. Protein product: CASRRGRETQYF.

This chain links TRBV30 with TRBJ1-2; D ambiguous. Germline CDR1 reads GTSNPN; CDR2 reads SVGIG (reference sequence). V lost 0 bases to trimming and J lost 4 bases, with 12 bases between them. The CDR3 totals 14 residues. For the CDR3, the DNA is TGTGCCTGGAGTGTAGAGGGTGTCCTCTATGGCTACACCTTC. It is translated as CAWSVEGVLYGYTF.

This clonotype was observed a few times. This rearrangement joins TRBV7-6 to TRBJ2-1; 10 nucleotides match TRBD2. With V trimmed by 1 base and J by 6 bases, 6 bases remained unmatched. CDR3 size: 16 residues. CDR1 SGHVS and CDR2 FNYEAQ come from the germline V gene. CDR3 in amino acids: CASSLGPSGSFNEQFF. The CDR3 coding sequence is TGTGCCAGCAGCTTAGGGCCTAGCGGGAGTTTCAATGAGCAGTTCTTC. The full variable domain, in which reference TRBV7-6 and TRBJ2-1 provide the parts outside the CDR3, is GAGVSQSPRYKVTKRGQDVALRCDPISGHVSLYWYRQALGQGPEFLTYFNYEAQQDKSGLPNDRFSAERPEGSISTLTIQRTEQRDSAMYRCASSLGPSGSFNEQFFGPGTRLTVL.

The chain uses TRBV25-1 and TRBJ1-2; no reliable D call. Per the germline V gene, CDR1 is MGHDK and CDR2 is SYGVNS. V shed 3 bases and J shed 4 bases, with 9 bases lying between them. The CDR3 is made up of 13 amino acids. DNA of the CDR3: TGTGCCAGCAGTGAGTCGGGCAGCTATGGCTACACCTTC. Translating it yields CASSESGSYGYTF.

Only a few counts were recorded for this clonotype. The genes are TRBV12-3 or TRBV12-4 and TRBJ2-7; 8 nucleotides match TRBD1. This CDR3 spans 16 amino acids. V dropped 5 bases and J dropped 0; count of bases not matched to a gene: 9. The CDR3 loop is CASSPPGQVRSYEQYF. DNA for the CDR3: TGTGCCAGCAGTCCTCCGGGACAGGTCCGCTCCTACGAGCAGTACTTC.

This clonotype was detected ten times or more. The chain couples TRBV20-1 to TRBJ2-7; D gene unclear. There are 14 residues in the CDR3. Germline values: CDR1 DFQATT, CDR2 SNEGSKA (reference sequence). Trimming left V 0 bases short and J 3 bases short, with 12 bases between. The CDR3 protein is CSARDTKEYYEQYF. The CDR3 DNA is TGCAGTGCTAGAGATACCAAAGAATACTACGAGCAGTACTTC.

This clonotype was seen many times. The rearrangement links TRBV9 to TRBJ2-3; D unclear. In germline, CDR1 is SGDLS, CDR2 YYNGEE. This CDR3 is built from 14 residues. V shed 0 bases and J shed 0 bases, with 5 bases lying between them. The CDR3 nucleotides are TGTGCCAGCAGCGTAGATGGAAGCACAGATACGCAGTATTTT. It is translated as CASSVDGSTDTQYF. Using reference TRBV9 and TRBJ2-3 for the parts outside the CDR3, the full variable domain is DSGVTQTPKHLITATGQRVTLRCSPRSGDLSVYWYQQSLDQGLQFLIQYYNGEERAKGNILERFSAQQFPDLHSELNLSSLELGDSALYFCASSVDGSTDTQYFGPGTRLTVL.

This clonotype was seen a few times. The chain links TRBV15 to TRBJ1-2, with 10 bases fitting TRBD1. CDR3 length: 14 amino acids. V lost 3 bases to trimming and J lost 6 bases; unmatched junction nucleotides: 4. In germline, CDR1 is LNHNV, CDR2 YYDKDF (reference sequence). The CDR3 here is CATSSMGQGHGYTF. CDR3 coding DNA: TGTGCCACCAGCAGTATGGGACAGGGGCATGGCTACACCTTC.

This chain links TRBV5-1 with TRBJ2-5, with a weak D call TRBD1 (5 bases). V was clipped by 2 bases and J by 8 bases, with 25 bases between them. This CDR3 is built from 17 residues. CDR1 and CDR2 (germline): SGHRS, YFSETQ. The CDR3 coding sequence is TGCGCCAGCAGCTTTATTAAGGCAGGGCCGACTTTTGGAACCCAGTACTTC. Protein: CASSFIKAGPTFGTQYF.

This clonotype was counted a few times. This chain uses TRBV3-1 with TRBJ1-1, with 8 bases aligning to TRBD1. This CDR3 spans 13 amino acids. Germline lookup yields CDR1 LGHDT and CDR2 YNNKEL (reference sequence). Losses at the gene ends were 7 bases for V and 8 bases for J; bases not matched to a gene: 9. The CDR3 DNA reads TGTGCCAGCATTACGACAGGGGAAACGGAAGCTTTCTTT. Translating it yields CASITTGETEAFF.

The chain recombines TRBV29-1 with TRBJ2-3; a possible D gene is TRBD1 (5 bases). Per germline, CDR1 SQVTM and CDR2 ANQGSEA. This CDR3 comprises 12 residues. Trimming removed 7 bases from V and 2 bases from J, with 10 bases in between. CDR3 loop: CSAGAFTDTQYF. CDR3 DNA sequence: TGCAGCGCTGGGGCTTTCACAGATACGCAGTATTTT.

In this sample, this clonotype turned up many times. The CDR3 nucleotides are TGCGCCAGCGCCGCGGGGGACGCCAAAAACATTCAGTACTTC. Translating gives CASAAGDAKNIQYF. The chain uses TRBV5-1 and TRBJ2-4, with 7 bases lining up with TRBD2. The trim removed 7 bases at V and 1 base at J, leaving 5 bases unmatched. The CDR3 spans 14 residues. Germline V lookup: CDR1 SGHRS, CDR2 YFSETQ.

The rearrangement links TRBV29-1 to TRBJ2-3; no clear D gene. The CDR3 is 13 residues long. V dropped 1 base and J dropped 5 bases, with 10 bases sitting between them. Germline V lookup: CDR1 SQVTM, CDR2 ANQGSEA. The CDR3 reads CSVEVRQLDTQYF. As DNA, the CDR3 is TGCAGCGTTGAAGTTAGACAATTAGATACGCAGTATTTT.

V and J are TRBV19 and TRBJ1-2, with a weak D call TRBD1 (5 bases). The CDR3 loop spans 17 amino acids. With 6 bases removed from V and 8 bases from J, the gap between germline ends came to 28 bases. The germline V gene has CDR1 LNHDA and CDR2 SQIVND (reference sequence). The CDR3 protein is CASRPTGRGLVGSGYTF. The CDR3 region has the DNA TGTGCCAGTAGACCGACGGGAAGGGGCCTGGTAGGGAGCGGCTACACCTTC.

In its sample, this clonotype was seen a few times. J is TRBJ2-7 and V is TRBV12-3 or TRBV12-4; 10 bases agree with TRBD1. Unmatched junction bases numbered 7, after V lost 8 bases and J lost 6 bases. This CDR3 comprises 13 residues. The CDR3 nucleotides read TGTGCCAGCGGGGGGACAGGGGTTCGCGAGCAGTACTTC. As protein: CASGGTGVREQYF.

The chain is built from TRBV27 and TRBJ1-6; perhaps TRBD1 as D (6 bases). The length of the CDR3 is 14 residues. Between the trimmed V and J ends, which lost 2 bases and 5 bases, there was a span of 7 bases. In germline, CDR1 is MNHEY, CDR2 SMNVEV (reference sequence). CDR3 sequence: CASSLTGNNSPLHF. CDR3 in DNA: TGTGCCAGCAGTTTAACAGGGAATAATTCACCCCTCCACTTT.

This clonotype was observed a few times. The rearrangement uses TRBV29-1 and TRBJ2-7; D is unclear. Trimming took 5 bases from V and 5 from J, leaving 16 bases between them. CDR1 is SQVTM and CDR2 is ANQGSEA in the germline V gene. The CDR3 sequence is 13 residues long. The CDR3 DNA is TGCAGCGTTAACCATACCCCGAGAGACGAGCAGTACTTC. As protein: CSVNHTPRDEQYF.

This chain connects TRBV24-1 to TRBJ1-2; TRBD1 aligns across 7 bases. This CDR3 has 17 residues. The germline CDR1 and CDR2 sequences are KGHDR and SFDVKD. V trimming: 2 bases; J trimming: 8 bases; junction bases outside the gene matches: 16. The CDR3 reads CATSDSAGGGNGRGYTF. The CDR3 bases are TGTGCCACCAGTGATTCGGCCGGAGGGGGCAATGGGAGAGGCTACACCTTC.

This clonotype was seen a handful of times. This sequence joins TRBV4-3 and TRBJ1-3, with D perhaps TRBD1 (5 bases). Trimming left V 2 bases short and J 0 bases short, with 11 bases between. The CDR3 contains 16 residues. The germline V gene encodes CDR1 LGHNA and CDR2 YSLEER. The CDR3 reads CASSQSRANSGNTIYF. The CDR3 nucleotides read TGCGCCAGCAGCCAATCCAGGGCTAACTCTGGAAACACCATATATTTT.